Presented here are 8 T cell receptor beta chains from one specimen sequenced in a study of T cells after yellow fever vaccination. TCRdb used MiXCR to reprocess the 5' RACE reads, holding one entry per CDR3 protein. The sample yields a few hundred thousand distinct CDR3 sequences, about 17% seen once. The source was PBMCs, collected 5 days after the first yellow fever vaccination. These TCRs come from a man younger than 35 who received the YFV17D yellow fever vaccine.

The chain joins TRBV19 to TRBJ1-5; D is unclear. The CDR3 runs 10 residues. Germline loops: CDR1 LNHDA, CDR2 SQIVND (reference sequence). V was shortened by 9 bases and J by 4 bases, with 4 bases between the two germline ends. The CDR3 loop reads CASGNQPQHF. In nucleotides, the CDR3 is TGTGCCAGCGGAAATCAGCCCCAGCATTTT.

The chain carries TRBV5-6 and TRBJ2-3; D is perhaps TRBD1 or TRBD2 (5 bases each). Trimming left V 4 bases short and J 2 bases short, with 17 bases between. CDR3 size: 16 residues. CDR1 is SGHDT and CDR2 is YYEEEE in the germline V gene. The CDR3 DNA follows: TGTGCCAGCAGCCTGGGATGGGGACCTAACACAGATACGCAGTATTTT. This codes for CASSLGWGPNTDTQYF.

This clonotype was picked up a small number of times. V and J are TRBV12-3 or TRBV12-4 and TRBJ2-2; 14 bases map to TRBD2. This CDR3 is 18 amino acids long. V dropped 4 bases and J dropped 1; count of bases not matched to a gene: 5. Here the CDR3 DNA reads TGTGCCAGCAGTTCGGGGACTAGCGGGGGCCGGAACACCGGGGAGCTGTTTTTT. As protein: CASSSGTSGGRNTGELFF.

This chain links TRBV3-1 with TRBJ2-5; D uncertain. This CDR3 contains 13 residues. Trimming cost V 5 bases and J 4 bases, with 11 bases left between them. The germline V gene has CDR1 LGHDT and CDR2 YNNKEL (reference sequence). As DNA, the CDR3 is TGTGCCAGCAGCGGGCACTCAAGAGAGACCCAGTACTTC. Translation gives CASSGHSRETQYF.

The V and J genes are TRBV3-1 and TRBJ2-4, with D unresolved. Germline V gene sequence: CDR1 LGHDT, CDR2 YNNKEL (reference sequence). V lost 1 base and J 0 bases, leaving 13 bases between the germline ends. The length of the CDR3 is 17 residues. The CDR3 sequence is CASSQAKDYLAKNIQYF. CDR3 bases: TGTGCCAGCAGCCAAGCCAAAGATTATCTAGCCAAAAACATTCAGTACTTC.

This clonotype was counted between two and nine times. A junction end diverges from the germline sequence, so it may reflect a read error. CDR3 DNA: TGTGCCACCAGCGCTGGGACAAAAGGCAATGAGCAGTTCTTC. This sequence encodes CATSAGTKGNEQFF. The chain is built from TRBV11-1 and TRBJ2-1, with D perhaps TRBD1 (6 bases). In germline, CDR1 is SGHAT, CDR2 FQDESV (reference sequence). The CDR3 has 14 residues.

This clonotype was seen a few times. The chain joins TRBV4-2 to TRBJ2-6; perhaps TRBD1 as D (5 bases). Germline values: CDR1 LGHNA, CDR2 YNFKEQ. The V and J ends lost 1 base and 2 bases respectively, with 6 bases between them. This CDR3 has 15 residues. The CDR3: CASSQGGAGANVLTF. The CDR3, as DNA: TGTGCCAGCAGCCAAGGGGGCGCTGGGGCCAACGTCCTGACTTTC.

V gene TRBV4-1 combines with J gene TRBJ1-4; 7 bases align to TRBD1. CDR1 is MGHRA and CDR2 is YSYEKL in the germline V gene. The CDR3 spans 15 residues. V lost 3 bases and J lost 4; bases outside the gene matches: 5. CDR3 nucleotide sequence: TGCGCCAGCAGCCATCCGGGACAGATTAATGAAAAACTGTTTTTT. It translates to CASSHPGQINEKLFF.